This is a list of T cell receptor beta chains from one sample in a study of blood T cell repertoires in COVID-19. The table came from immunoSEQ multiplex PCR; TCRdb's copy has only in-frame clones and leaves some out. The data contain about 430,000 clones, 80% to 90% of them seen just once; the ten biggest clones take up roughly 0.78%. Sequenced: peripheral blood. These receptor sequences come from a young man with COVID-19, enrolled during active disease. Each CDR3 is given with its conserved first and last residue. Each record gives: V gene, J gene, D gene, CDR3 DNA, CDR3 protein. D genes are given only for firm matches.

TRBV2	TRBJ1-3	NA	TGTGCCAGCAGTGTTACCCCCGGACATTTCTCTGGAAACACCATATATTTT	CASSVTPGHFSGNTIYF
TRBV19	TRBJ1-2	TRBD1	TGTGCCAGTAGTTCAACAGGGGATGGCTACACCTTC	CASSSTGDGYTF
TRBV19	TRBJ2-5	TRBD1	TGTGCCAGTAGTCCGCGCGTTGACAGGGGACTGACCCAGTACTTC	CASSPRVDRGLTQYF
TRBV24-1	TRBJ1-5	NA	TGTGCCACCAGTGATCCAGATAAGCCCCAGCATTTT	CATSDPDKPQHF
TRBV6-5	TRBJ2-7	NA	TGTGCCAGCAGCCGGACTGGCTCCTACGAGCAGTACTTC	CASSRTGSYEQYF
TRBV7-6	TRBJ2-3	NA	TGTGCCAGCAGCTTTAACAGGGATACTAGCACAGATACGCAGTATTTT	CASSFNRDTSTDTQYF
TRBV11-3	TRBJ2-7	NA	TGTGCCAGCAGCTGGGCTCCAGCCTACGAGCAGTACTTC	CASSWAPAYEQYF
TRBV4-1	TRBJ1-5	NA	TGCGCCAGCAGCCAAGAGGGTCCAGGGCAGAGCAATCAGCCCCAGCATTTT	CASSQEGPGQSNQPQHF
TRBV2	TRBJ1-6	NA	TGTGCCAGCAGTGTAAGCCTAGTCCAAAGGAGAGGCTCCTATAATTCACCCCTCCACTTT	CASSVSLVQRRGSYNSPLHF
TRBV12-5	TRBJ2-5	NA	TGTGCTAGTGGTTTCCGCCTCCTAGCAGGGGAGCAAGAGACCCAGTACTTC	CASGFRLLAGEQETQYF
TRBV27	TRBJ2-7	TRBD1	TGTGCCAGCAGTCAAAGCCGGGACAGGCTCTACGAGCAGTACTTC	CASSQSRDRLYEQYF
TRBV6-5	TRBJ2-3	TRBD1	TGTGCCAGCAGTCCCGGGACAGGTTTTTATAATCGGTATTTT	CASSPGTGFYNRYF
TRBV12-3/TRBV12-4	TRBJ2-1	TRBD2	TGTGCCAGCAGTCCTAGCGGCCATGAGCAGTTCTTC	CASSPSGHEQFF
TRBV5-1	TRBJ1-6	TRBD1	TGCGCCAGCAGCCCGCACGGGACAGACTCCAGCTGGGGTTCACCCCTCCACTTT	CASSPHGTDSSWGSPLHF
TRBV10-2	TRBJ1-1	NA	TGCGCCAGCAGCCTCGAGGGGGGGACTGAAGCTTTCTTT	CASSLEGGTEAFF
TRBV27	TRBJ2-7	NA	TGTGCCAGCAGTTTGAGGAACCCCATAGAGCAGTACTTC	CASSLRNPIEQYF
TRBV19	TRBJ1-6	NA	TGTGCCAGTAGTATCTCACCTCAGGGGTATAATTCACCCCTCCACTTT	CASSISPQGYNSPLHF